Sequencing of this TCR beta chain was carried out in a study of T-cell memory formation after mild COVID-19. Study in general: TCR clusters showed largely donor specificity.

Germline lookup yields CDR1 SQVTM and CDR2 ANQGSEA. The CDR3 extends over 12 amino acids. TCRdb passed the 5' RACE reads through MiXCR, listing each CDR3 protein once. The sample holds hundreds of thousands of distinct CDR3 sequences; about a sixth are singletons and the top ten take about 22%. General study findings and limits: Later expanders leaned CD4+, whereas day 15 to 85 contracting clones were balanced CD4/CD8. Clones that contracted clustered mainly in CM and EM if CD4+ and in EMRA if CD8+.

This clonotype was counted between two and nine times. Its antigen is still unknown. The TCR originated in a man younger than 35 who had mild COVID-19 (a few samples of this study predate the infection). Cell type and time point are not known. The chain uses TRBV29-1 and TRBJ2-3; unclear D gene. Input material: PBMCs or a T cell subset sorted from them (not recorded which). For the CDR3, the DNA is TGCAGTGGACCCGATAGCACAGATACGCAGTATTTT. Translated, it gives CSGPDSTDTQYF.